Below, 10 T cell receptor beta chains from the same sample are listed, as sequenced in a study of blood T cells in healthy people across ages (dated by TCRdb to 2014 to 2015). Receptors were amplified or captured by 5' RACE. TCRdb records Illumina HiSeq 2500 as the sequencer. The second PCR ran for about 6 to 11 cycles and used a J-beta primer mix along with a sample-barcoded 5' primer. The public reads were reprocessed in TCRdb via fastp at Q25 and MiXCR, keeping in-frame beta chains. For every CDR3 protein sequence, its rows merge into one entry that carries the most common genes and DNA. The sample has about 1.8 million distinct CDR3 sequences on record, less than 50% of them singletons. The ten largest clones capture 2% to 2.5% of the sample. Sequenced: blood. These receptors originate from a middle-aged woman in good health.

The CDR3: CASSHSGTDDGYTF. The CDR3 DNA is TGTGCCAGCTCGCATTCCGGGACAGATGATGGCTACACCTTC. This rearrangement joins TRBV18 to TRBJ1-2, with 7 positions matching TRBD1. V was clipped by 6 bases and J by 6 bases; unmatched bases: 10. The germline V gene encodes CDR1 KGHSH and CDR2 LQKENI. CDR3 length equals 14 residues.

The J gene is TRBJ1-1, the V gene TRBV7-2, with D possibly TRBD1 on 6 matching bases. Germline loops: CDR1 SGHTA, CDR2 FQGNSA. The CDR3 spans 17 residues. The V and J ends lost 5 bases and 4 bases respectively, with 23 bases between them. The CDR3 spells CASSPRAGEGMGTEAFF. Here the CDR3 DNA reads TGTGCCAGCAGCCCTAGGGCAGGGGAGGGAATGGGCACTGAAGCTTTCTTT.

The rearrangement uses TRBV12-3 or TRBV12-4 and TRBJ2-1, with a possible D match to TRBD2 (5 bases). The V gene lost 7 bases and the J gene lost 10 bases, with 14 bases spanning the gap. CDR3 length: 12 residues. This CDR3 is CASTPSGGEQFF. The CDR3 coding sequence is TGTGCCAGCACCCCTTCTGGCGGGGAGCAGTTCTTC.

This clonotype turned up a few times. The chain is built from TRBV7-3 and TRBJ2-5; tentatively, D is TRBD1 (6 bases). CDR1 and CDR2 from the germline V gene are SGHTA and FQGTGA. The CDR3 contains 15 residues. V was cut by 1 base and J by 5 bases, with 14 bases left in between. The CDR3 DNA is TGTGCCAGCAGCTTAATCGGACAGATGGGGGAGACCCAGTACTTC. Translating it yields CASSLIGQMGETQYF. The complete variable domain, with remaining parts taken from reference TRBV7-3 and TRBJ2-5, reads GAGVSQTPSNKVTEKGKYVELRCDPISGHTALYWYRQSLGQGPEFLIYFQGTGAADDSGLPNDRFFAVRPEGSVSTLKIQRTERGDSAVYLCASSLIGQMGETQYFGPGTRLLVL.

The chain is built from TRBV21-1 and TRBJ2-7; the DNA was not compared with TRBD2, the D call given in the table. TRBV21-1 is noted as a pseudogene. This CDR3 has 16 residues. The CDR3 protein is CASTYLRPPGSYEQYF. In nucleotides, the CDR3 is TGTGCCAGCACCTACCTACGACCTCCCGGCTCCTACGAGCAGTACTTC.

The rearrangement uses TRBV4-3 and TRBJ1-3, with TRBD1 matching 9 bases. The CDR3 loop spans 17 amino acids. The germline V gene encodes CDR1 LGHNA and CDR2 YSLEER. V was pared by 3 bases and J by 2 bases, with 8 bases of the junction left unmatched. Here the CDR3 DNA reads TGCGCCAGCAGCCAGGGGACAGGGTCAACGACTGGAAACACCATATATTTT. Translation gives CASSQGTGSTTGNTIYF.

The CDR3 DNA follows: TGTGCCAGCAGCCCGAGGCTAATGAGCACTGAAGCTTTCTTT. Translating gives CASSPRLMSTEAFF. The chain uses TRBV7-2 and TRBJ1-1; D remains unclear. This CDR3 spans 14 amino acids. V lost 5 bases and J lost 4, with 14 bases in between. Germline loops: CDR1 SGHTA, CDR2 FQGNSA.

The J gene is TRBJ2-3, the V gene TRBV7-2; TRBD1 agrees at 7 bases. The V gene's germline CDR1 is SGHTA and CDR2 FQGNSA. V dropped 8 bases and J dropped 2; count of bases not matched to a gene: 10. The CDR3 is 15 amino acids. The CDR3: CASSRRGLYTDTQYF. The CDR3 bases are TGTGCCAGCTCCCGAAGGGGGCTCTACACAGATACGCAGTATTTT.

The rearrangement uses TRBV28 and TRBJ2-5; perhaps TRBD2 as D (5 bases). The J call is doubtful: the DNA matches TRBJ2-7 better. Germline CDR1 and CDR2: MDHEN and SYDVKM. The CDR3 covers 17 residues. This CDR3 reads CASSSLGLRGGGDEQYF. Here the CDR3 DNA reads TGTGCCAGCAGTTCACTGGGTTTGAGAGGAGGTGGGGACGAGCAGTACTTC.

For the CDR3, the DNA is TGCGCCAGCAGCGCGGGGGTAGCGGGGGGGCTAAATGAGCAGTTCTTC. Translated, it gives CASSAGVAGGLNEQFF. This sequence joins TRBV5-1 and TRBJ2-1; TRBD2 matches 11 bases. Trimming took 4 bases from V and 7 from J; bases not matched to a gene: 10. CDR1 SGHRS and CDR2 YFSETQ come from the germline V gene. This CDR3 has 16 amino acids.